This TCR beta chain was documented in a study of beta chain features in type 1 diabetes. Expressed TCRB transcripts were sequenced because the isolated RNA had all been reverse transcribed beforehand. The assay was immunoSEQ multiplex PCR, and TCRdb's table has in-frame clones only and misses some. The data contain 680,000 or so clones, roughly a sixth of them singletons. Per germline, CDR1 SGHNT and CDR2 YENEEA. Trimming removed 1 base from V and 4 bases from J; junction bases left unmatched: 3. This CDR3 comprises 15 residues. Markers CD45RO/CCR7/CD25/CD127/CD95/CD27 served to sort CD4+ naive, central memory, regulatory and stem cell-like memory cells.

The specimen was naive CD4+ T cells from blood. The V and J genes are TRBV11-3 and TRBJ2-3; 9 bases are a match to TRBD2. This receptor was identified in a man between 18 and 29 years old in good health. CDR3 sequence (DNA): TGTGCCAGCAGCTTAGGCGGGGGGGCCTCAGATACGCAGTATTTT. Translation: CASSLGGGASDTQYF. Full variable domain (rest looked up from reference TRBV11-3 and TRBJ2-3): EAGVVQSPRYKIIEKKQPVAFWCNPISGHNTLYWYLQNLGQGPELLIRYENEEAVDDSQLPKDRFSAERLKGVDSTLKIQPAELGDSAVYLCASSLGGGASDTQYFGPGTRLTVL.